A selection of T cell receptor beta chains follows, all from one sample in a study of beta chain features in type 1 diabetes. Assay used: immunoSEQ multiplex PCR; TCRdb lists only in-frame clones, some missing. This sample has around 99,000 clones, with approximately 39% found just once. The sequencing input was stem cell memory CD4+ T cells from blood. Source of these receptors: a woman aged 18-30 years in good health. The CDR3 runs from the conserved cysteine through the conserved F or W. The D gene is left open where the match is weak. For some rows the clone size is stated as once, few or many, or as a class when expanded; others skip it.

J | length | V | size | D | DNA | CDR3
TRBJ2-5 | 15 | TRBV28 | few | TRBD2 | TGTGCCAGCAGTTCTGATCGACTAGCACAAGAGACCCAGTACTTC | CASSSDRLAQETQYF
TRBJ2-5 | 16 | TRBV4-3 | - | - | TGCGCCAGCAGCCAAGATTACGGTTTTGGAGGGGCGACCCAGTACTTC | CASSQDYGFGGATQYF
TRBJ1-1 | 14 | TRBV11-2 | - | - | TGTGCCAGCAGCCTCGACCGGGGGAACACTGAAGCTTTCTTT | CASSLDRGNTEAFF
TRBJ1-1 | 11 | TRBV29-1 | few | - | TGCAGCGTTGGGGCGGACATTGAAGCTTTCTTT | CSVGADIEAFF
TRBJ2-1 | 15 | TRBV7-9 | few | TRBD2 | TGTGCCAGCAGCGGGGGACTAGCGGGCTACAATGAGCAGTTCTTC | CASSGGLAGYNEQFF
TRBJ1-1 | 13 | TRBV19 | - | TRBD1 | TGTGCCAGTTCAACAGGGGTTAACACTGAAGCTTTCTTT | CASSTGVNTEAFF
TRBJ2-5 | 13 | TRBV18 | - | TRBD1 | TGTGCCAGCTCACCGGGACAGCAAGAGACCCAGTACTTC | CASSPGQQETQYF
TRBJ2-3 | 15 | TRBV9 | - | - | TGTGCCAGCAGCGTAGGGCGGCTTAGCACAGATACGCAGTATTTT | CASSVGRLSTDTQYF
TRBJ1-2 | 12 | TRBV12-5 | - | TRBD1 | TGTGCTAGCGGGAACAGGGGCTATGGCTACACCTTC | CASGNRGYGYTF
TRBJ2-1 | 15 | TRBV9 | - | - | TGTGCCAGCAGCGTATCCGGGAGATCCTACAATGAGCAGTTCTTC | CASSVSGRSYNEQFF
TRBJ2-1 | 17 | TRBV9 | - | - | TGTGCCAGCAGCTCCCGTCAGGGGCGTACCGATTACAATGAGCAGTTCTTC | CASSSRQGRTDYNEQFF
TRBJ2-6 | 17 | TRBV11-2 | - | TRBD2 | TGTGCCAGCAGCTTAGTCGGGGGGGCAACTGGGGCCAACGTCCTGACTTTC | CASSLVGGATGANVLTF
TRBJ1-2 | 13 | TRBV15 | - | - | TGTGCCACCAGCAGATCCCAGGGCTATGGCTACACCTTC | CATSRSQGYGYTF
TRBJ2-7 | 17 | TRBV7-2 | - | TRBD2 | TGTGCCAGCAGCTCCCCTTCTAGGCGGGAGGGCCGTTGGGAGCAGTACTTC | CASSSPSRREGRWEQYF
TRBJ2-1 | 16 | TRBV6-5 | - | - | TGTGCCAGCAGTTCCCTCTGGGCAGGGTCTTACAATGAGCAGTTCTTC | CASSSLWAGSYNEQFF
TRBJ2-3 | 15 | TRBV7-2 | few | - | TGTGCCAGCAGCTTAGCCTCAGGGTTCCCAGATACGCAGTATTTT | CASSLASGFPDTQYF
TRBJ2-2 | 16 | TRBV5-1 | few | - | TGCGCCAGCAGCCCCAGGGTGACAGCGAACACCGGGGAGCTGTTTTTT | CASSPRVTANTGELFF
TRBJ2-3 | 15 | TRBV29-1 | - | TRBD2 | TGCAGCGTTCACATAGCGGGAGCTAGCACAGATACGCAGTATTTT | CSVHIAGASTDTQYF
TRBJ2-3 | 16 | TRBV15 | few | TRBD2 | TGTGCCACCAGCAAGCGGGCTAGCGGCGACACAGATACGCAGTATTTT | CATSKRASGDTDTQYF
TRBJ1-6 | 12 | TRBV7-9 | - | - | TGTGCCAGCAGCTTAGGAGGCTCATCCCTCCACTTT | CASSLGGSSLHF
TRBJ2-5 | 15 | TRBV7-7 | - | TRBD2 | TGTGCCAGCAGCCGTAGCGGGAGTGATTTAGAGACCCAGTACTTC | CASSRSGSDLETQYF
TRBJ1-5 | 15 | TRBV28 | few | TRBD1 | TGTGCCAGCAGGGCGGACAGGGGGCGAAATCAGCCCCAGCATTTT | CASRADRGRNQPQHF
TRBJ2-3 | 18 | TRBV4-3 | - | - | TGCGCCAGCAGCCAAGATAGAGTGGGGCGGGGATACACAGATACGCAGTATTTT | CASSQDRVGRGYTDTQYF
TRBJ2-3 | 12 | TRBV28 | - | - | TGTGCCAGCAGTCCTAGCACAGATACGCAGTATTTT | CASSPSTDTQYF
TRBJ2-7 | 14 | TRBV5-8 | - | TRBD1 | TGTGCCAGCAGCTTGAGCGACAGGGGTTACGAGCAGTACTTC | CASSLSDRGYEQYF
TRBJ2-1 | 12 | TRBV2 | - | TRBD2 | TGTGCCAGCAGTGAGGGACTAGCGGTCCAGTTCTTC | CASSEGLAVQFF
TRBJ2-3 | 16 | TRBV7-2 | few | - | TGTGCCAGCAGCCGACAGGGAGGTCTCGGCACAGATACGCAGTATTTT | CASSRQGGLGTDTQYF
TRBJ2-3 | 16 | TRBV27 | - | - | TGTGCCAGCAGTTTACCTGGTAGCGGACCCACAGATACGCAGTATTTT | CASSLPGSGPTDTQYF
TRBJ1-2 | 13 | TRBV25-1 | few | - | TGTGCCAGCAGACCGACACCTAACTATGGCTACACCTTC | CASRPTPNYGYTF
TRBJ1-4 | 14 | TRBV5-1 | few | TRBD1 | TGCGCCAGCAGCTTGGGGGACAGCTCAGAAAAACTGTTTTTT | CASSLGDSSEKLFF
TRBJ2-7 | 14 | TRBV29-1 | - | TRBD2 | TGCAGCGTCCGCCCTCCTAGCGGGAGTCACGAGCAGTACTTC | CSVRPPSGSHEQYF
TRBJ2-3 | 13 | TRBV7-9 | - | - | TGTGCCAGCAGCTTACAGGTTGCAGATACGCAGTATTTT | CASSLQVADTQYF
TRBJ2-1 | 15 | TRBV25-1 | - | - | TGTGCCAGCAGTGATACCAGGGCCGCAGGTGATGAGCAGTTCTTC | CASSDTRAAGDEQFF
TRBJ2-3 | 16 | TRBV29-1 | - | TRBD2 | TGCAGCGTCGACACCACCGGGACTAGTAGCGCAGATACGCAGTATTTT | CSVDTTGTSSADTQYF
TRBJ2-1 | 16 | TRBV23-1 | many | TRBD2 | TGCGCCAGCAGTCAATCGGGTAGCGGGAGTTGGAATGAGCAGTTCTTC | CASSQSGSGSWNEQFF
TRBJ2-7 | 13 | TRBV6-1 | - | TRBD1 | TGTGCCAGCAGGTTGACAGGGGGCTACGAGCAGTACTTC | CASRLTGGYEQYF
TRBJ2-1 | 12 | TRBV6-5 | few | - | TGTGCCAGCAGTTCCGACCCGGGGGAGCAGTTCTTC | CASSSDPGEQFF
TRBJ2-5 | 13 | TRBV2 | - | TRBD1 | TGTGCCAGCAGACAGGGGTTGGGTAGTGTCCAGTACTTC | CASRQGLGSVQYF
TRBJ2-5 | 13 | TRBV6-6 | few | - | TGTGCCAGCAGTTCCGCGGGTCTGAAGACCCAGTACTTC | CASSSAGLKTQYF
TRBJ2-2 | 17 | TRBV18 | few | TRBD2 | TGTGCCAGCTCACCACCAGGAGCGGGAGGCCCCGCCGGGGAGCTGTTTTTT | CASSPPGAGGPAGELFF
TRBJ2-1 | 16 | TRBV6-5 | - | TRBD2 | TGTGCCAGCAGTTACAGACTAGCGGGAGGTATGCATGAGCAGTTCTTC | CASSYRLAGGMHEQFF
TRBJ2-1 | 17 | TRBV15 | - | TRBD2 | TGTGCCACCAGCAGTGCTCCGGGACTAGCGGGCCCCAATGAGCAGTTCTTC | CATSSAPGLAGPNEQFF